This T cell receptor beta chain was captured in a study of shared clonotypes between healthy human individuals (dated by TCRdb to 2019 to 2021). For the study in its entirety: Three men and two women, aged 18 to 49 years, made up the cohort. To estimate repertoire size and how much clonotype sharing occurs between individuals, the study deeply sequenced the blood TCR repertoires of roughly 5 healthy adults. For each donor, CD4 naive and CD4 memory were each given three plates, CD8 naive was given two plates, and CD8 memory was given one plate. Leukapheresis yielded between about 0.9 and 8.9 billion PBMCs per donor. Libraries were prepared and TCR repertoires were sequenced by different laboratories using diverse techniques, in order to increase sequencing depth and limit assay-specific biases.

V and J are truncated by 2 bases and 0 bases respectively, leaving an intervening sequence of 14 bases. Reading the germline V gene gives CDR1 SGHAT and CDR2 FQNNGV. From the cysteine through the phenylalanine, the CDR3 covers 17 amino acids. CDR3 DNA only is kept here, 51 bases in frame from base 1. Using the deep immunoSEQ assay, multiplex PCR amplified TCR CDR3 regions from genomic DNA. Extracted genomic DNA from each cell subset was distributed evenly across all wells of several immunoSEQ 96-well plates, and each plate was treated as a replicate. Each replicate PCR for sorted subsets received roughly 0.2 ug genomic DNA, equal to about 30,000 T cell genomes. Purified libraries were quantified with a Qubit 3.0 fluorometer, sized on a Bioanalyzer 2100, and re-quantified with the KAPA Library Quantification kit. Every immunoSEQ 96-well plate was sequenced on a separate single-read 150-cycle Illumina NextSeq 550 flow cell. In the original analysis: Because the immunoSEQ output included only junctional sequences and no quality scores, the filtering could not be the same as the filtering used for full-length reads. Sequences were annotated with PyIR, a Python wrapper for IgBLAST v1.9, and V/J genes and CDR3 were assigned using IMGT germline references. Reads were filtered out if the reads had weak V/J assignments (E-value above 1e-6), no CDR3, stop codons, out-of-frame junctions, or ambiguous translated residues. V3J clonotypes were defined as sequences sharing the same inferred V gene, J gene, and CDR3 amino acid sequence. To compute the percentage overlap between repertoires, the number of shared unique clonotypes was divided by the size of the smaller repertoire. Three approaches were used to assess repertoire richness: RTK rarefaction, the Chao1 estimator, and Recon v2.1 estimates of unobserved clonotypes. Generation probabilities were computed with OLGA for all TCRbeta clonotypes obtained by the gDNA method from several donors. Drawn from immuneACCESS, this table holds only the in-frame rearrangements with V and J called that TCRdb kept. Clones are partly lost; checked studies trace under half to an unresolved V gene and leave the rest unexplained. D and trimming come from the DNA, and the V and J calls and clone size come from that table. The sample has over 2,000,000 clones on record, 80% to 95% of them singletons. The ten largest clonotypes hold about 1.6% of the sample.

About this clone itself: Its antigen is unknown. Base qualities are not at hand, and no much larger clone is one base apart.

For the CD8 naive samples, CD45RO-negative cells were positively selected for CCR7, yielding a CD45RA+CCR7+ population from which TemRA cells were excluded. Donors were healthy HIV-negative adults with no recently reported acute infections or vaccinations. All donors were Caucasian adults living in Nashville, Tennessee, USA. After blood collection by leukapheresis, PBMCs were isolated using Ficoll-Histopaque density gradient centrifugation and then cryopreserved in the vapor phase of liquid nitrogen. Analytical flow cytometry was used to check the purity and quantity of each magnetically sorted T cell population. Genomic DNA was isolated from each sorted fraction and quantified by UV absorbance on a Nanodrop 2000c. Findings and caveats that apply to the study as a whole: Larger estimated clonotype richness was generally found for naive subsets than for memory subsets. Sampling was restricted to blood, and TCR repertoires in tissue are likely to differ from TCR repertoires in blood. Compared with non-shared clonotypes, clonotypes shared by all four sorted-subset donors had higher generation probabilities. The small number of donors limited the genetic and exposure-history diversity represented. Pairwise subsampling led to the expectation that sequencing depth would affect the degree of clonotype sharing among donors. When a handful of donors were compared, the shared fraction of clonotypes was about 5% for naive CD4, 3.5% for naive CD8, 2.3% for memory CD4, and 0.3% to 0.5% for memory CD8. Even with the large sequencing depth, rarefaction of the sorted-subset datasets indicated that sequencing was incomplete.

The specimen sequenced was naive CD8+ T cells from PBMCs. What this sample's cell subset or site label stands for: CD45RA+CCR7+. This clonotype was sampled from a man aged 18 to 29 in good health. Some clones in this sample may be carry-over from other donors' samples. The sequence links TRBV11-2 to TRBJ2-1, and perhaps TRBD2 as D gene, on 5 matching bases. The nucleotide sequence is TGTGCCAGCAGCTTACGGGGAACCGCGAGCTCCTACAATGAGCAGTTCTTC. This translates into CASSLRGTASSYNEQFF.